This TCR beta chain was identified during a study of early T cells in non-severe SARS-CoV-2 infection. Study information: Unpaired chains resulted from sequencing bulk RNA of unsorted whole blood. Findings and limits, study-wide: Anti-spike CD8 specificities were favored by VDJdb matching, whose results missed private and CD4 specificities.

The J segment lost 1 base and the V segment lost 6 bases, leaving 2 bases of the junction unmatched. This CDR3 is 14 amino acids long. Germline-derived CDR1 and CDR2 are SQVTM and ANQGSEA. Details on this clonotype: No antigen is known for it.

Attachment of unique molecular identifiers was made to individual cDNA molecules. TCRdb re-analysed the 5' RACE reads in MiXCR, keeping a single row per CDR3 protein. This table holds 65,000 to 95,000 distinct CDR3 sequences, 8.5% to 10% found once. Sequenced sample: whole blood. The J gene is TRBJ2-2, the V gene TRBV29-1; the match to TRBD2 covers 10 bases. The source is an adult who was a healthcare worker with PCR-confirmed SARS-CoV-2 infection or an uninfected control (not recorded which). In nucleotides, the CDR3 is TGCAGCGTCGGACTAGCGGTGAACACCGGGGAGCTGTTTTTT. Its protein is CSVGLAVNTGELFF.